This T cell receptor (beta chain) is from a study of regulatory T cells in long-lasting Graves disease. Study-wide context: More than 5 years of antithyroid drugs with positive TSH receptor antibodies defined persistent Graves' disease. Findings of the study overall: Between persistent patients, a few thousand public clonotypes were shared, exceeding the 950 to 1,000 shared between new patients. Compared with new cases, persistent Graves' patients showed reduced TCR diversity.

Time point specified: persistent/refractory GD, antithyroid drugs over 5 years with positive TRAb. Extracted RNA from PBMCs served as the source of the TCR library. This clonotype has only a few counts. What it recognizes is unknown. CDR3 regions were amplified by Arm-PCR using iRepertoire HTBI primers to build TCR beta libraries. TCRdb analysed the multiplex PCR reads with MiXCR anew, one entry per CDR3 protein. The sample shows about 470,000 distinct CDR3 sequences, about 20% of them seen only once. Trimming cost V 3 bases and J 1 base; bases outside gene matches: 6. The germline gives CDR1 SGHRS, CDR2 YFSETQ. The CDR3 runs 15 residues.

The TCR sequence derives from a female donor with Graves disease. The sequencing here drew on peripheral blood mononuclear cells (PBMCs), taken when the disease was refractory, from a patient treated with antithyroid drugs. J is TRBJ1-2 and V is TRBV5-1; 7 bases are shared with TRBD1. CDR3 loop: CASSSGTDFNYGYTF. CDR3 nucleotide sequence: TGCGCCAGCAGCTCCGGGACAGACTTTAACTATGGCTACACCTTC.